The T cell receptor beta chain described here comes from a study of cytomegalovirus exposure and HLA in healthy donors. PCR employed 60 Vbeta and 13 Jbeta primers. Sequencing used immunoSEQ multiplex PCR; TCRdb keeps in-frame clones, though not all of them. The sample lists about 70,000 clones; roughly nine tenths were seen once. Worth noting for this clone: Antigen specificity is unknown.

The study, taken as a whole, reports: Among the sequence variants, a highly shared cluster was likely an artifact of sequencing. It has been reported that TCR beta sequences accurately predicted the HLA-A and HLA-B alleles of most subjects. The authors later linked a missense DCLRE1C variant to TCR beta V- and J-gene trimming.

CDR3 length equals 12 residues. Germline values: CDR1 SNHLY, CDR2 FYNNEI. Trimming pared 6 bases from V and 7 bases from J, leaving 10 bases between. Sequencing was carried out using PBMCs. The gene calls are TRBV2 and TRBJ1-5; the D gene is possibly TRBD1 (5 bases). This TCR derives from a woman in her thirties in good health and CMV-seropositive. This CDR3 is CASRGEGQPQHF. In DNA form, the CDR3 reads TGTGCCAGCAGAGGGGAAGGGCAGCCCCAGCATTTT.